This paragraph reports one TCR beta chain. No antigen is known for it. Viral peptide pool expansion of antigen-specific CD4+ T cells preceded sequencing in the ViraFEST assay. Isolation of CD4+ T cells took place after about nine days of culture. Two doses of either BNT162b2 or mRNA-1273 were given to each participant. This entry comes from a study of vaccination effects on CD4 cells after COVID-19. The protocol was immunoSEQ multiplex PCR, while the TCRdb copy is restricted to in-frame clones and leaves out a portion. The data show roughly 23,000 clones, with more than 65% seen just once and 10% held by the top ten. With 2 bases removed from V and 6 bases from J, the gap between germline ends came to 11 bases. In germline, CDR1 is SGHRS, CDR2 YFSETQ. This CDR3 spans 13 amino acids.

The specimen comprised CD4+ T cells from PBMCs cultured with HCoV-NL63 spike peptides, sampled after COVID-19 vaccination. The chain combines TRBV5-1 with TRBJ1-2; D ambiguous. The receptor comes from a human donor who received a COVID-19 vaccine. The CDR3 here is CASSFEDRNGYTF. The CDR3 DNA reads TGCGCCAGCAGCTTTGAGGATCGCAATGGCTACACCTTC.